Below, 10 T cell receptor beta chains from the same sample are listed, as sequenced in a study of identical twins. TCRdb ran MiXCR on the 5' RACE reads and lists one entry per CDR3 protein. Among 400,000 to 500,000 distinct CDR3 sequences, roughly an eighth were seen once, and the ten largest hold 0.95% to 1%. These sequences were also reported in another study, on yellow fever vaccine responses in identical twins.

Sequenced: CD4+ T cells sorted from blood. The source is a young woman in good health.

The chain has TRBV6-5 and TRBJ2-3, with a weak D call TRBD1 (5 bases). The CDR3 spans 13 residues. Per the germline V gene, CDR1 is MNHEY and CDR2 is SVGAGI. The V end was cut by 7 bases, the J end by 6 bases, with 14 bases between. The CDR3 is CASNKRGSDTQYF. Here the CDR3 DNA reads TGTGCCAGCAACAAAAGGGGTTCTGATACGCAGTATTTT.

In DNA form, the CDR3 reads TGCAGTGCTAGGGGGCAGGTGGACATTCAGTACTTC. Its protein product is CSARGQVDIQYF. This chain links TRBV20-1 with TRBJ2-4, with D maybe TRBD1 (5 bases). Trimming took 3 bases from V and 8 from J, leaving 11 bases between them. The length of the CDR3 is 12 residues. Germline CDR1 DFQATT, CDR2 SNEGSKA (reference sequence).

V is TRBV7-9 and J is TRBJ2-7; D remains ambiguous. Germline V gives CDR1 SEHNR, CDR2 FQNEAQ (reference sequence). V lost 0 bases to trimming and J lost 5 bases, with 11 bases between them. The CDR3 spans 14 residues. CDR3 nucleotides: TGTGCCAGCAGCTTAGCAGGGTCCAGGAACGAGCAGTACTTC. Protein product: CASSLAGSRNEQYF.

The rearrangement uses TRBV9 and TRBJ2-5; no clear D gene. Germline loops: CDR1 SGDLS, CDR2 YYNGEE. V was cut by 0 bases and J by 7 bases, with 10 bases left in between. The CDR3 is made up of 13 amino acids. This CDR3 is CASSVDPARTQYF. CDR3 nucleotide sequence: TGTGCCAGCAGCGTAGACCCCGCCAGGACCCAGTACTTC.

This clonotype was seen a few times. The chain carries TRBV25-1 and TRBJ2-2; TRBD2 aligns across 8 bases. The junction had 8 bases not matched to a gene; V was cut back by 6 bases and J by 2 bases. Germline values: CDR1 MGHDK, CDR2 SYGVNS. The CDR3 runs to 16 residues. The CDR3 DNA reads TGTGCCAGCAGCACAATAGCGGGATCTAACACCGGGGAGCTGTTTTTT. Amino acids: CASSTIAGSNTGELFF.

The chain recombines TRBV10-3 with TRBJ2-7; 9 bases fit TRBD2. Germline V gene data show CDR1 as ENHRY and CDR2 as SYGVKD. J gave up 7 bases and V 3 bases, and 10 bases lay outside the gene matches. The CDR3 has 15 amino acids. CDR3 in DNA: TGTGCCATCAGTGAAGTAGCGGGAGCCACCGGGGAGCAGTACTTC. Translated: CAISEVAGATGEQYF.

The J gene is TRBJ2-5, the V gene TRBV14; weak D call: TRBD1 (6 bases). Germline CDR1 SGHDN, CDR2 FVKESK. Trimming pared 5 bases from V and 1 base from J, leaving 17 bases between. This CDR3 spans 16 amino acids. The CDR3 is CASSLARGSPQETQYF. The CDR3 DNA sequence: TGTGCCAGCAGCTTAGCGAGGGGGAGCCCCCAAGAGACCCAGTACTTC.

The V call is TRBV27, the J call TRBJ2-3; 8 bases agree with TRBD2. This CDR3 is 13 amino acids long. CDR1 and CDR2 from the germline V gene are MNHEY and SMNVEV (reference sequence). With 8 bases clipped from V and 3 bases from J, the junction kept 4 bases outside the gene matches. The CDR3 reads CASVGRETDTQYF. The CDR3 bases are TGTGCCAGCGTCGGGAGGGAAACAGATACGCAGTATTTT.

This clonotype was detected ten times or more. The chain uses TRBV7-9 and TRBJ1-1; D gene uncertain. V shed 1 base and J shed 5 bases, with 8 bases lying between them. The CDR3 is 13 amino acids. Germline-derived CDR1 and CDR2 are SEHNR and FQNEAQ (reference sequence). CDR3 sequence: CASSLGRETEAFF. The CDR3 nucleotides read TGTGCCAGCAGCTTAGGTCGGGAGACTGAAGCTTTCTTT.

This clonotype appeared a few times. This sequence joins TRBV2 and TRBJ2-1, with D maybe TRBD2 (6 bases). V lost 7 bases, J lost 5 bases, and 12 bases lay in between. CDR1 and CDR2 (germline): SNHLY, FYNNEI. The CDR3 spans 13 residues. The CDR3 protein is CASTTGTHNEQFF. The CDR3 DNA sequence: TGTGCCAGCACCACCGGGACTCACAATGAGCAGTTCTTC.